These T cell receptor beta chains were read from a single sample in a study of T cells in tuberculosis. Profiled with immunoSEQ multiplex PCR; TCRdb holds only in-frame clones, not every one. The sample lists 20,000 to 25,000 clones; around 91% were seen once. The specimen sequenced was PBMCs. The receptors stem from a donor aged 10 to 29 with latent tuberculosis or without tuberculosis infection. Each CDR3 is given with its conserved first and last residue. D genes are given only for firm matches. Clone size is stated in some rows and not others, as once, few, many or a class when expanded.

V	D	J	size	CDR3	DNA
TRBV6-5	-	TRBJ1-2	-	CASSPRSGGYTF	TGTGCCAGCAGTCCTCGCTCGGGTGGCTACACCTTC
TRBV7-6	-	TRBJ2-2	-	CASSLSRATGELFF	TGTGCCAGCAGCTTATCGCGAGCTACCGGGGAGCTGTTTTTT
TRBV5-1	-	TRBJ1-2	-	CASSYLQGNYGYTF	TGCGCCAGCAGCTACCTACAGGGCAACTATGGCTACACCTTC
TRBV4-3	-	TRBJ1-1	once	CASSLGENTEAFF	TGCGCCAGCAGCCTGGGAGAGAACACTGAAGCTTTCTTT
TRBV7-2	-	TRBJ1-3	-	CASSPSGGTSGNTIYF	TGTGCCAGCAGCCCTTCGGGGGGCACCTCTGGAAACACCATATATTTT
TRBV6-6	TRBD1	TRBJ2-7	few	CASSYRGTAYEQYF	TGTGCCAGCAGTTACAGGGGGACAGCGTACGAGCAGTACTTC
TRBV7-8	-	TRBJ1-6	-	CASSLYAAGADSPLHF	TGTGCCAGCAGCTTATATGCGGCAGGGGCGGATTCACCCCTCCACTTT
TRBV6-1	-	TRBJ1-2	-	CASNPAGYGYTF	TGTGCCAGCAACCCGGCGGGGTATGGCTACACCTTC
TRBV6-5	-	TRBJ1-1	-	CASSYSRPVNTEAFF	TGTGCCAGCAGTTACTCGAGGCCGGTGAACACTGAAGCTTTCTTT
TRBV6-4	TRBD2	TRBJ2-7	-	CASPGGYEQYF	TGTGCCAGCCCGGGGGGGTACGAGCAGTACTTC
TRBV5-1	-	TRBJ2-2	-	CASSLIRETNTGELFF	TGCGCCAGCAGCTTGATTCGGGAGACGAACACCGGGGAGCTGTTTTTT
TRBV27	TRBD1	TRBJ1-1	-	CASSLLARGRRLNTEAFF	TGTGCCAGCAGTCTCCTAGCCAGGGGGCGAAGATTGAACACTGAAGCTTTCTTT
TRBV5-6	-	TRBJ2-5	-	CASSLARTAETQYF	TGTGCCAGCAGCTTGGCCCGGACTGCGGAGACCCAGTACTTC
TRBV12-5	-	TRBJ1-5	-	CASGLYQGNQPQHF	TGTGCTAGTGGTTTGTATCAGGGAAATCAGCCCCAGCATTTT
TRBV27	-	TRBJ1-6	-	CASSSGTRNNSPLHF	TGTGCCAGCAGTTCGGGCACTAGGAATAATTCACCCCTCCACTTT
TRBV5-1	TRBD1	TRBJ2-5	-	CASSKRQGDGETQYF	TGCGCCAGCAGCAAGCGACAGGGGGATGGAGAGACCCAGTACTTC
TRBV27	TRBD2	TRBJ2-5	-	CASRPTSGGTQETQYF	TGTGCCAGCAGACCCACTAGCGGGGGGACCCAAGAGACCCAGTACTTC
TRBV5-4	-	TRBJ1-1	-	CASTQGSGTEAFF	TGTGCCAGCACCCAGGGGAGTGGAACTGAAGCTTTCTTT
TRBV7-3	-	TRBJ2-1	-	CASSSPTVNEQFF	TGTGCCAGCAGCTCCCCTACAGTGAATGAGCAGTTCTTC
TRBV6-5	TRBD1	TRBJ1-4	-	CASSYRIPRGEKLFF	TGTGCCAGCAGTTACAGGATTCCCAGGGGGGAAAAACTGTTTTTT
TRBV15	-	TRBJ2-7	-	CATSNFRSTDYEQYF	TGTGCCACCAGCAACTTTCGCTCGACTGACTACGAGCAGTACTTC
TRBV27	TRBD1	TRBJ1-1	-	CASTPWGVDRGTNTEAFF	TGTGCCAGCACACCGTGGGGCGTGGACAGGGGGACGAACACTGAAGCTTTCTTT
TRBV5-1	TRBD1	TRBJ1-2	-	CASGSDRGYGYTF	TGCGCCAGCGGGTCGGACAGGGGGTATGGCTACACCTTC
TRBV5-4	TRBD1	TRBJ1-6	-	CASSPTPGQGDSPLHF	TGTGCCAGCAGCCCCACCCCGGGACAGGGGGATTCACCCCTCCACTTT
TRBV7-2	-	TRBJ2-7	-	CASSLLRGDEQYF	TGTGCCAGCAGCTTATTAAGGGGCGACGAGCAGTACTTC
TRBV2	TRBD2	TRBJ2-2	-	CASSEPGGLPGELFF	TGTGCCAGCAGTGAACCCGGGGGACTACCCGGGGAGCTGTTTTTT
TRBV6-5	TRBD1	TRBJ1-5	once	CASTKDRHSNQPQHF	TGTGCCAGCACCAAGGACAGGCATAGCAATCAGCCCCAGCATTTT
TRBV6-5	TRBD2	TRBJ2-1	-	CASSFSLAGGLNEQFF	TGTGCCAGCAGTTTCAGCCTAGCGGGGGGGCTCAATGAGCAGTTCTTC
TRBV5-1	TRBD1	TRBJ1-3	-	CASSSRDRESSGNTIYF	TGCGCCAGCAGCTCTAGGGACAGGGAAAGCTCTGGAAACACCATATATTTT